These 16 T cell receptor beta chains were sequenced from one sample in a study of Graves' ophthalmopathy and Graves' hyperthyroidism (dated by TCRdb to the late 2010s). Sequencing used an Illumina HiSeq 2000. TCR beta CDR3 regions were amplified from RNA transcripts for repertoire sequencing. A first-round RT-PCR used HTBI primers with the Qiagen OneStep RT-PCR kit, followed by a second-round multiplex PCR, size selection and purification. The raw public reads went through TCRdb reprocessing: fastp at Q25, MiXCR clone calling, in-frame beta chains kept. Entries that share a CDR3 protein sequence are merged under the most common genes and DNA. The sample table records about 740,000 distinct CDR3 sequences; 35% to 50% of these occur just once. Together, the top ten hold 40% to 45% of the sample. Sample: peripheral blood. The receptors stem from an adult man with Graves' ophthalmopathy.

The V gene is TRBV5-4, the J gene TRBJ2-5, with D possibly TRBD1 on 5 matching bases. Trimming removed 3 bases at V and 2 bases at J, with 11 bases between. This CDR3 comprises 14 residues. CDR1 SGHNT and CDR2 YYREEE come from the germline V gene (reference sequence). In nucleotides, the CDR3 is TGTGCCAGCAGCTCGACAGTCCAACAAGAGACCCAGTACTTC. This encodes CASSSTVQQETQYF. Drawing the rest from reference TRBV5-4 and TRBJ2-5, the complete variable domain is ETGVTQSPTHLIKTRGQQVTLRCSSQSGHNTVSWYQQALGQGPQFIFQYYREEENGRGNFPPRFSGLQFPNYSSELNVNALELDDSALYLCASSSTVQQETQYFGPGTRLLVL.

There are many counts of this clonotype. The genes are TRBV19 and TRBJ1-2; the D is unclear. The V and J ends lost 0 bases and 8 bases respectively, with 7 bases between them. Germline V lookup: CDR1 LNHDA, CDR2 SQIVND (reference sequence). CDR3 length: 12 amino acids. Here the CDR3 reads CASSIDPYGYTF. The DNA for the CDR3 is TGTGCCAGTAGTATAGATCCGTACGGCTACACCTTC.

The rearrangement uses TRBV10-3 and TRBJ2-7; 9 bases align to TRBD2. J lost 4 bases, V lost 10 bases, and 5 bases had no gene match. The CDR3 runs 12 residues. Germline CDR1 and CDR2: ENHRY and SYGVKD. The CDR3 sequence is CATLAGKYEQYF. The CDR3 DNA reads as TGTGCCACCCTAGCGGGGAAATACGAGCAGTACTTC.

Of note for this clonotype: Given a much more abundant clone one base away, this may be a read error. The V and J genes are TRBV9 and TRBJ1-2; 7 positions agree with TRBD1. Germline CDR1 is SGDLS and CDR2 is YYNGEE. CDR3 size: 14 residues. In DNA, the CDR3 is TGTGCCAGCAGCGTCGGGACAGAGACTTATGGCCACACCTTC. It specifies CASSVGTETYGHTF.

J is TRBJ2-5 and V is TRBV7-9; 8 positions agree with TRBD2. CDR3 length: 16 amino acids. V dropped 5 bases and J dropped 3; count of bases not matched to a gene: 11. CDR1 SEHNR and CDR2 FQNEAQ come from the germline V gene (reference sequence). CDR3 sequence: CASSTRGSGGKETQYF. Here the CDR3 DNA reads TGTGCCAGCAGCACAAGAGGCAGCGGGGGAAAAGAGACCCAGTACTTC.

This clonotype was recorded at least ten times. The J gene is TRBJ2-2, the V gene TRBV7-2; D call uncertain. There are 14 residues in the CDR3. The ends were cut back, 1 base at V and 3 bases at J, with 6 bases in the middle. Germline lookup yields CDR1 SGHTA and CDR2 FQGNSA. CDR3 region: CASSLGQYTGELFF. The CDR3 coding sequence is TGTGCCAGCAGCTTAGGGCAGTACACCGGGGAGCTGTTTTTT.

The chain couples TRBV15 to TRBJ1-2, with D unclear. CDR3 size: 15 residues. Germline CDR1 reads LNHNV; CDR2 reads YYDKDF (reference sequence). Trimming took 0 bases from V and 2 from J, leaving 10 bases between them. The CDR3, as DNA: TGTGCCACCAGCAGAGATAGGGCCTCGAACTATGGCTACACCTTC. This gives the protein CATSRDRASNYGYTF.

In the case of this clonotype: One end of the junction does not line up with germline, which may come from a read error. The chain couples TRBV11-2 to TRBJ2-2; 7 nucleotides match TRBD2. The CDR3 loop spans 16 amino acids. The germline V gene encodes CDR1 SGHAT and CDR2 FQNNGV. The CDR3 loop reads CASSLGGGPNTEELFF. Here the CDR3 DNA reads TGTGCCAGCAGCTTAGGGGGAGGGCCGAACACCGAGGAGCTGTTTTTT.

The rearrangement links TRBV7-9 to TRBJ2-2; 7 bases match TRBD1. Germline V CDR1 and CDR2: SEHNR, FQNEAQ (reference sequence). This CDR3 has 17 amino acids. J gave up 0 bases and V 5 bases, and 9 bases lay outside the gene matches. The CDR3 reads CASSQGDRATNTGELFF. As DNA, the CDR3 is TGTGCCAGCAGCCAGGGTGACAGGGCCACGAACACCGGGGAGCTGTTTTTT.

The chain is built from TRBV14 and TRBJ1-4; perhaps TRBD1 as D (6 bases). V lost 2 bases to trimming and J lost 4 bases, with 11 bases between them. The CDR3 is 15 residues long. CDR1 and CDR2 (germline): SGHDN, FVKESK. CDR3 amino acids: CASSQLQGFNEKLFF. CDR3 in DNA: TGTGCCAGCAGCCAACTACAGGGATTTAATGAAAAACTGTTTTTT.

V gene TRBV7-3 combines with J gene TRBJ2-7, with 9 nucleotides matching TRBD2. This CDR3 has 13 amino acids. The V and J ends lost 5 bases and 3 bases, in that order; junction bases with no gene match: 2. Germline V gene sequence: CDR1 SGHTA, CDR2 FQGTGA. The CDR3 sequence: CASSRGGGYEQYF. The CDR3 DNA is TGTGCCAGCAGCCGCGGGGGGGGCTACGAGCAGTACTTC.

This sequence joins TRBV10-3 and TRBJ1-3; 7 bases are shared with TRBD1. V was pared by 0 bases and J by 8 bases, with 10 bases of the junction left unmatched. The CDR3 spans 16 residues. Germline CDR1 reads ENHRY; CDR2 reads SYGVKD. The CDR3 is CAISESGTDWKYTIYF. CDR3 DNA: TGTGCCATCAGTGAGTCAGGGACAGACTGGAAATACACCATATATTTT.

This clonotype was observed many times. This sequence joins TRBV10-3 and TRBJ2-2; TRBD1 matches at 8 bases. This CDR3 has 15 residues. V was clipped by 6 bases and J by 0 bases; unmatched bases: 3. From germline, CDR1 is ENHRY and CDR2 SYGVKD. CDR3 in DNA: TGTGCCATCAGAGCGACAGGGGCGAACACCGGGGAGCTGTTTTTT. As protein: CAIRATGANTGELFF.

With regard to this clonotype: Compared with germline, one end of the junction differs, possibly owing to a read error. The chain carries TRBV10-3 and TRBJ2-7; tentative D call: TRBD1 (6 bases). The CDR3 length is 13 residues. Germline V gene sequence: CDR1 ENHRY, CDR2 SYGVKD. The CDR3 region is CASSFSRGGEQYF. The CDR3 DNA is TGTGCCAGCAGTTTTTCCAGGGGCGGGGAGCAGTACTTC.

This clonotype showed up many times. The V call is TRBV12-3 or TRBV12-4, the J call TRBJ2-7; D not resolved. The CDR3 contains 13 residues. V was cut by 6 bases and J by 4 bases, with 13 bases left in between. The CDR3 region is CASSRRTWYEQYF. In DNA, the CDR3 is TGTGCCAGCAGCCGTAGGACCTGGTACGAGCAGTACTTC.

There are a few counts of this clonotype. CDR3 loop: CASNRGRPHYGYTF. The CDR3, as DNA: TGTGCCAGCAACCGAGGCAGGCCTCACTATGGCTACACCTTC. V usage is TRBV12-3 or TRBV12-4 and J usage is TRBJ1-2; unclear D gene. Deletions cut 7 bases from V and 3 bases from J, with 15 bases between. The CDR3 spans 14 residues.